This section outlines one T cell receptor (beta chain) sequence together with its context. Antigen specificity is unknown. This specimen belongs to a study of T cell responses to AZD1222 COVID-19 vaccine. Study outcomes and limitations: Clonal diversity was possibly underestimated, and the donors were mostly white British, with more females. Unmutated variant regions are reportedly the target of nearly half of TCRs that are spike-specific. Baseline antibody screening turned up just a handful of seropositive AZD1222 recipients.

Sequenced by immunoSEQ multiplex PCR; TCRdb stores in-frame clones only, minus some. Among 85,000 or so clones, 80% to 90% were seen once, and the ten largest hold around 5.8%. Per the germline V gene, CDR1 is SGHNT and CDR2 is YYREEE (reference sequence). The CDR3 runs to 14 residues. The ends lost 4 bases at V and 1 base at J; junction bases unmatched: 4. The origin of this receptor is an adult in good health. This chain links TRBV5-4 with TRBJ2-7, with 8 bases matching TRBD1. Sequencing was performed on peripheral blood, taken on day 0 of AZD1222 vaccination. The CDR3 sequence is CASSQGAESYEQYF. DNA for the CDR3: TGTGCCAGCAGCCAGGGGGCCGAATCCTACGAGCAGTACTTC.